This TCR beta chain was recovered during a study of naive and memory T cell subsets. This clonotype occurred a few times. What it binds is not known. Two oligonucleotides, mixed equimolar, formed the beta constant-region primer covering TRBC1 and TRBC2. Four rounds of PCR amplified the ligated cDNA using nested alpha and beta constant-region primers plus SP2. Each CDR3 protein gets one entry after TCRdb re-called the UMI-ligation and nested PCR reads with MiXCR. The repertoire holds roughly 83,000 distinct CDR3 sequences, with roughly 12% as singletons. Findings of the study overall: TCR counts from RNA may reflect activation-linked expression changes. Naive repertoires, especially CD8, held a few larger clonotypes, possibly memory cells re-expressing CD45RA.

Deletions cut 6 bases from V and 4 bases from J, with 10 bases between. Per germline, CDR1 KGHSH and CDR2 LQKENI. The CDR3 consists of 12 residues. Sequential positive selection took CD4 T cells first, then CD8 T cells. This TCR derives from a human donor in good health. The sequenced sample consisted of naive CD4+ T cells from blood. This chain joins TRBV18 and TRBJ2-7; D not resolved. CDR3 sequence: CASSTGVYEQYF. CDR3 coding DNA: TGTGCCAGCTCGACTGGGGTGTACGAGCAGTACTTC.